Listed here are 24 T cell receptor beta chains from one sample, sequenced in a study of Ad26.COV2.S vaccination and SARS-CoV-2 variants (TCRdb year 2021). Library prep was done by the immunoSEQ multiplex PCR assay. Not all clones reach the TCRdb copy of this immuneACCESS table, which keeps in-frame sequences only. Checked studies attribute under half of the gap to unresolved V genes and leave the rest unexplained. The sample table records roughly 320,000 clones; 86% of these occur just once. Around 2% of the sample is in the top ten clones. The treatment or condition label for this specimen denotes: roughly 19 received Ad26.COV2.S at low or high dose, single or two shots; roughly five received placebo; per-sample allocation not given. For vaccine and placebo recipients, the sequenced repertoires came from samples collected on day 63 after the first injection. The sequences come from peripheral blood, collected in a trial of Ad26.COV2.S vaccine versus placebo. The receptors derive from a person aged 18-65 years who received the Ad26.COV2.S COVID-19 vaccine or a placebo.

J is TRBJ2-7 and V is TRBV9; D remains unclear. The CDR3 covers 13 residues. V shed 4 bases and J shed 5 bases, with 13 bases lying between them. In germline, CDR1 is SGDLS, CDR2 YYNGEE. The CDR3 DNA reads as TGTGCCAGCAGCCTTGGGCAGGTCGACGAGCAGTACTTC. Protein: CASSLGQVDEQYF.

This clone was detected a few times. The chain is built from TRBV11-2 and TRBJ2-7; the match to TRBD1 covers 7 bases. The CDR3 has 14 residues. Germline lookup yields CDR1 SGHAT and CDR2 FQNNGV. V lost 3 bases, J lost 4 bases, and 6 bases stayed unmatched. CDR3 sequence reads: CASSFETGWYEQYF. The CDR3, as DNA: TGTGCCAGCAGCTTCGAGACAGGGTGGTACGAGCAGTACTTC.

This clone was counted once. The chain recombines TRBV11-1 with TRBJ2-5; D assignment may be TRBD1 or TRBD2 (6 bases each). The length of the CDR3 is 14 residues. The V gene's germline CDR1 is SGHAT and CDR2 FQDESV (reference sequence). Deletions cut 1 base from V and 9 bases from J, with 15 bases between. The CDR3 loop reads CASSLEGGREPQYF. The DNA for the CDR3 is TGTGCCAGCAGCTTAGAGGGGGGAAGGGAACCCCAGTACTTC.

This chain joins TRBV5-4 and TRBJ1-2; perhaps TRBD1 as D (5 bases). CDR3 length: 14 amino acids. Germline-derived CDR1 and CDR2 are SGHNT and YYREEE (reference sequence). Trimming cost V 9 bases and J 7 bases, with 22 bases left between them. The chain's CDR3 is CATQGAVRGIGYTF. Here the CDR3 DNA reads TGTGCCACCCAGGGCGCCGTTCGGGGGATTGGCTACACCTTC.

This clone was seen only a few times. The genes are TRBV3-1 (or the pseudogene TRBV3-2) and TRBJ1-6, with no clear D. The CDR3 loop spans 13 amino acids. The V end was cut by 6 bases, the J end by 5 bases, with 8 bases between. Germline lookup yields CDR1 LGHDT and CDR2 YNNKEL (reference sequence). The CDR3 region has the DNA TGTGCCAGCAGGCGCAAAAATAATTCACCCCTCCACTTT. The encoded protein is CASRRKNNSPLHF.

The gene calls are TRBV19 and TRBJ1-2, with 10 bases aligning to TRBD1. The CDR3 is made up of 14 amino acids. With V trimmed by 10 bases and J by 6 bases, 11 bases remained unmatched. Germline V gene data show CDR1 as LNHDA and CDR2 as SQIVND (reference sequence). The CDR3 protein is CATLRDRGSHGYTF. The CDR3 DNA reads as TGTGCCACGCTCCGGGACAGGGGTTCCCATGGCTACACCTTC.

The rearrangement joins TRBV7-9 to TRBJ1-1; a possible D gene is TRBD1 (6 bases). The CDR3 contains 12 residues. Looked up from germline, CDR1 is SEHNR and CDR2 is FQNEAQ (reference sequence). Trimming pared 3 bases from V and 7 bases from J, leaving 9 bases between. The CDR3 DNA is TGTGCCAGCAGCTTGCTGGGACATGAAGCTTTCTTT. Amino acids: CASSLLGHEAFF.

This clone has just one count. The chain recombines TRBV3-1 (or the pseudogene TRBV3-2) with TRBJ2-1, with TRBD1 identical over 7 bases. V lost 1 base and J lost 12; bases outside the gene matches: 3. The germline gives CDR1 LGHDT, CDR2 YNNKEL (reference sequence). The CDR3 is 12 amino acids. The CDR3 protein is CASSQVGTAQFF. The CDR3 nucleotides read TGTGCCAGCAGCCAAGTGGGGACAGCGCAGTTCTTC.

The chain links TRBV7-2 to TRBJ1-2; D uncertain. The CDR3 consists of 17 residues. Trimming cost V 5 bases and J 0 bases, with 19 bases left between them. Per the germline V gene, CDR1 is SGHTA and CDR2 is FQGNSA. The DNA for the CDR3 is TGTGCCAGCAGCCCGCTTGGCTTAACTGCTTCTAACTATGGCTACACCTTC. Its translation is CASSPLGLTASNYGYTF.

The gene calls are TRBV6-2 or TRBV6-3 and TRBJ1-5; D is undetermined. Germline-derived CDR1 and CDR2 are MNHEY and SVGEGT. The CDR3 covers 13 residues. The germline V and J ends were trimmed by 0 bases and 5 bases, with 5 bases remaining between them. In DNA form, the CDR3 reads TGTGCCAGCAGTTACTCCAATCATCAGCCCCAGCATTTT. This codes for CASSYSNHQPQHF.

The chain links TRBV4-3 to TRBJ1-4; D might be TRBD1 (6 bases). The germline V gene encodes CDR1 LGHNA and CDR2 YSLEER. Trimming shortened V by 0 bases and J by 4 bases, and 12 bases separated the two germline ends. The length of the CDR3 is 16 residues. The CDR3 is CASSQDLDSYNEKLFF. The CDR3 DNA is TGCGCCAGCAGCCAAGATCTGGACAGCTATAATGAAAAACTGTTTTTT.

V is TRBV19 and J is TRBJ2-3; TRBD2 matches 11 bases. The CDR3 loop spans 16 amino acids. The junction had 10 bases not matched to a gene; V was cut back by 5 bases and J by 6 bases. Germline V CDR1 and CDR2: LNHDA, SQIVND (reference sequence). The CDR3 DNA reads as TGTGCCAGTAGTGGTACTAGCGGGGGATCGGGGGATACGCAGTATTTT. Its translation is CASSGTSGGSGDTQYF.

The chain joins TRBV5-6 to TRBJ1-2, with unresolved D. Trimming took 3 bases from V and 4 from J, leaving 7 bases between them. This CDR3 has 12 amino acids. Germline V gene lookup returns CDR1 SGHDT and CDR2 YYEEEE. CDR3 coding DNA: TGTGCCAGCAGCTCCCGCGGCTATGGCTACACCTTC. Residues: CASSSRGYGYTF.

The genes are TRBV19 and TRBJ2-7; tentative D call: TRBD1 (6 bases). Germline V lookup: CDR1 LNHDA, CDR2 SQIVND (reference sequence). The germline V and J ends were trimmed by 10 bases and 3 bases, with 13 bases remaining between them. This CDR3 comprises 12 residues. CDR3 sequence (DNA): TGTGCCACTGGACAGACCAACTACGAGCAGTACTTC. It codes for CATGQTNYEQYF. The complete variable domain, with remaining parts taken from reference TRBV19 and TRBJ2-7, reads DGGITQSPKYLFRKEGQNVTLSCEQNLNHDAMYWYRQDPGQGLRLIYYSQIVNDFQKGDIAEGYSVSREKKESFPLTVTSAQKNPTAFYLCATGQTNYEQYFGPGTRLTVT.

The rearrangement links TRBV11-2 to TRBJ2-3; D gene unclear. Looked up from germline, CDR1 is SGHAT and CDR2 is FQNNGV. V was trimmed by 7 bases and J by 6 bases, leaving 11 bases between them. The CDR3 covers 12 residues. CDR3 in amino acids: CASTTVRDTQYF. The CDR3 DNA reads TGTGCCAGCACCACAGTGAGGGATACGCAGTATTTT.

The gene calls are TRBV30 and TRBJ2-1; 9 bases match TRBD1. V shed 3 bases and J 6 bases; nucleotides not matched to a gene: 6. Per germline, CDR1 GTSNPN and CDR2 SVGIG (reference sequence). The CDR3 is made up of 14 amino acids. The CDR3 nucleotides are TGTGCCTGGAGCCGGACAGGGGCCTTCAATGAGCAGTTCTTC. This encodes CAWSRTGAFNEQFF. Together with reference TRBV30 and TRBJ2-1, the CDR3 gives the full variable domain: SQTIHQWPATLVQPVGSPLSLECTVEGTSNPNLYWYRQAAGRGLQLLFYSVGIGQISSEVPQNLSASRPQDRQFILSSKKLLLSDSGFYLCAWSRTGAFNEQFFGPGTRLTVL.

V is TRBV9 and J is TRBJ2-7; tentatively, D is TRBD1 or TRBD2 (6 bases each). CDR3 length: 15 residues. Trimming left V 4 bases short and J 6 bases short, with 20 bases between. Germline CDR1 and CDR2: SGDLS and YYNGEE. In DNA, the CDR3 is TGTGCCAGCAGCCCCCGGGGGCCTACGGCCTCCGAGCAGTACTTC. Translating gives CASSPRGPTASEQYF.

The chain uses TRBV18 and TRBJ2-3, with 8 positions matching TRBD2. V gave up 2 bases and J gave up 3 bases; unmatched junction bases: 4. Per germline, CDR1 KGHSH and CDR2 LQKENI. The CDR3 has 15 residues. CDR3 protein: CASSPSASGTDTQYF. The CDR3 DNA follows: TGTGCCAGCTCACCAAGCGCTAGCGGGACAGATACGCAGTATTTT. The variable domain in full, completed from reference TRBV18 and TRBJ2-3, reads NAGVMQNPRHLVRRRGQEARLRCSPMKGHSHVYWYRQLPEEGLKFMVYLQKENIIDESGMPKERFSAEFPKEGPSILRIQQVVRGDSAAYFCASSPSASGTDTQYFGPGTRLTVL.

The chain uses TRBV3-1 (or the pseudogene TRBV3-2) and TRBJ2-7; maybe TRBD2 (5 bases). V lost 2 bases and J 2 bases, leaving 16 bases between the germline ends. The CDR3 loop spans 16 amino acids. CDR1 LGHDT and CDR2 YNNKEL come from the germline V gene (reference sequence). In nucleotides, the CDR3 is TGTGCCAGCAGCCAATACGGGAATAGGAAAACCTACGAGCAGTACTTC. This sequence encodes CASSQYGNRKTYEQYF.

The rearrangement uses TRBV13 and TRBJ1-2; 10 bases line up with TRBD1. With V trimmed by 0 bases and J by 8 bases, 9 bases remained unmatched. This CDR3 spans 16 amino acids. The germline CDR1 and CDR2 sequences are PRHDT and FYEKMQ (reference sequence). CDR3 DNA: TGTGCCAGCAGCTTAGGAAGACAGGGGGCAACGCGAGGCTACACCTTC. This sequence encodes CASSLGRQGATRGYTF.

The V and J genes are TRBV10-2 and TRBJ1-5; TRBD1 matches at 7 bases. Germline assignment: CDR1 WSHSY and CDR2 SAAADI. V was clipped by 7 bases and J by 11 bases; unmatched bases: 11. CDR3 length: 13 residues. As DNA, the CDR3 is TGCGCCAGCAAGACAGGGCCCGATGGGGCCCAGCATTTT. It encodes CASKTGPDGAQHF.

The CDR3 nucleotides read TGTGCCAGCAGCGTACTTGGGGGTACCACAGATACGCAGTATTTT. Translation: CASSVLGGTTDTQYF. V usage is TRBV9 and J usage is TRBJ2-3, with D perhaps given as TRBD1 or TRBD2 (5 bases each). V was trimmed by 1 base and J by 2 bases, leaving 11 bases between them. Per germline, CDR1 SGDLS and CDR2 YYNGEE. This CDR3 has 15 amino acids.

The chain combines TRBV27 with TRBJ2-2, with unresolved D. V was shortened by 4 bases and J by 0 bases, with 3 bases between the two germline ends. Germline V gives CDR1 MNHEY, CDR2 SMNVEV (reference sequence). The CDR3 extends over 13 amino acids. For the CDR3, the DNA is TGTGCCAGCAGTTCTACGAACACCGGGGAGCTGTTTTTT. Amino acids: CASSSTNTGELFF.

V is TRBV2 and J is TRBJ1-2; 7 bases are a match to TRBD1. Germline lookup yields CDR1 SNHLY and CDR2 FYNNEI. This CDR3 is 15 amino acids long. With V trimmed by 6 bases and J by 5 bases, 12 bases remained unmatched. CDR3 DNA: TGTGCCAGCAGCGAGGCACGACAGGGAGGATATGGCTACACCTTC. Translated: CASSEARQGGYGYTF.